This T cell receptor (beta chain) was profiled in a study of CD8 T cells in Susac syndrome. Random-hexamer reverse transcription was applied to roughly 0.5 to 1 ug RNA. TCRdb ran MiXCR on the immunoSEQ multiplex PCR reads and lists one entry per CDR3 protein. The sample consists of a few hundred thousand distinct CDR3 sequences, roughly 94% of them appearing once. Trimming shortened V by 1 base and J by 11 bases, and 9 bases separated the two germline ends. CDR1 LNHNV and CDR2 YYDKDF come from the germline V gene (reference sequence). The CDR3 runs 12 residues. This clonotype was obtained from a human donor with multiple sclerosis. The V call is TRBV15, the J call TRBJ2-1, with D unclear. Sequenced input: CD4+ T cells from PBMCs. The CDR3 nucleotides are TGTGCCACCAGCAGAGGTAGGGCCCAGCAGTTCTTC. Encoded protein: CATSRGRAQQFF.